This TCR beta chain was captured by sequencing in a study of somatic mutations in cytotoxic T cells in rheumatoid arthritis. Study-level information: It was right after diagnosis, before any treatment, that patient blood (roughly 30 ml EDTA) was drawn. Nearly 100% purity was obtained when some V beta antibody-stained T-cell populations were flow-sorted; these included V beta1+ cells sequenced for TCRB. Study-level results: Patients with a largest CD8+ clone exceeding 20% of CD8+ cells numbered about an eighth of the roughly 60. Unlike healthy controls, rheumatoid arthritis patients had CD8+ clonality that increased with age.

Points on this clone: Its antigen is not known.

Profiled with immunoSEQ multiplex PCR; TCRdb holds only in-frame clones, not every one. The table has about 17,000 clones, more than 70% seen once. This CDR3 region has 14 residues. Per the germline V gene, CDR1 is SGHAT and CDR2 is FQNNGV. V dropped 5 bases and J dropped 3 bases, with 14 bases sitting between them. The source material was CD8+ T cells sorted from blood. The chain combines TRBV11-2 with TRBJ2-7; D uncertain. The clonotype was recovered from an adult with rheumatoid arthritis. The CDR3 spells CASSPIRVHYEQYF. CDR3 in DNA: TGTGCCAGCAGCCCCATTCGGGTCCACTACGAGCAGTACTTC.